A single T cell receptor beta chain is shown here with its context. The antigen remains undetermined. These data belong to a study of blood T cells in healthy people across ages. The V segment lost 1 base and the J segment 4 bases; nucleotides outside the gene matches: 4. Germline CDR1 GTSNPN, CDR2 SVGIG (reference sequence). The CDR3 contains 16 residues. General observations from the study: When set beside aged donors, long-lived donors presented more naive CD4+ cells and higher diversity.

Total RNA extraction produced at least 6 micrograms (per sample) for the study. A second PCR of about 7 to 12 cycles used a sample-barcoded 5' primer and a J-beta primer mix. TCRdb itself ran the 5' RACE reads through MiXCR, one entry per CDR3 protein. The sample includes about 900,000 distinct CDR3 sequences, around 46% of them seen just once. The origin of this receptor is a man aged 25-45 years in good health. The chain recombines TRBV30 with TRBJ2-1; 13 nucleotides align to TRBD2. Source material: blood. CDR3 region: CAWSAGLAGQYNEQFF. The CDR3 DNA sequence: TGTGCCTGGAGTGCGGGACTAGCGGGGCAGTACAATGAGCAGTTCTTC.